This TCR beta chain comes out of a study of blood T cell repertoires in COVID-19. CDR3 length: 16 residues. Trimming removed 5 bases from V and 2 bases from J, with 17 bases in between. Germline V gene lookup returns CDR1 MDHEN and CDR2 SYDVKM. Assay used: immunoSEQ multiplex PCR; TCRdb lists only in-frame clones, some missing. The table records approximately 300,000 clones, just under 90% of them present only once. Researchers sorted participants into cohorts using their self-reported clinical history. Sequenced material: PBMCs or T cells enriched from blood (not recorded which). The chain is built from TRBV28 and TRBJ2-3; D is unresolved. This TCR derives from a woman in her twenties or thirties who had recovered from COVID-19. The CDR3 nucleotides are TGTGCCAGCAGTATGGCGGTACCCTATGTCACAGATACGCAGTATTTT. It translates to CASSMAVPYVTDTQYF. Complete variable domain (other parts from reference TRBV28 and TRBJ2-3): DVKVTQSSRYLVKRTGEKVFLECVQDMDHENMFWYRQDPGLGLRLIYFSYDVKMKEKGDIPEGYSVSREKKERFSLILESASTNQTSMYLCASSMAVPYVTDTQYFGPGTRLTVL.